The 3 T cell receptor beta chains listed next were all sequenced from one sample in a study of neurological immune-mediated disorders. Time point defined: longitudinal time-point 3. TCRdb re-called the 5' RACE reads through MiXCR, storing one row per CDR3 protein. The sample holds roughly 48,000 distinct CDR3 sequences, about an eighth seen once. The sequencing input was PBMCs. These receptors were collected from a male donor with HTLV-1-associated myelopathy (HAM/TSP).

The table lists this clonotype with many counts. The chain is built from TRBV29-1 and TRBJ2-5; D is possibly TRBD1 (6 bases). The V gene's germline CDR1 is SQVTM and CDR2 ANQGSEA. V lost 6 bases to trimming and J lost 0 bases, with 11 bases between them. CDR3 length: 13 residues. The CDR3, as DNA: TGCAGCGTGGGAAGGACAGACCAAGAGACCCAGTACTTC. Amino acids: CSVGRTDQETQYF. Full variable domain (missing parts from reference TRBV29-1 and TRBJ2-5): SAVISQKPSRDICQRGTSLTIQCQVDSQVTMMFWYRQQPGQSLTLIATANQGSEATYESGFVIDKFPISRPNLTFSTLTVSNMSPEDSSIYLCSVGRTDQETQYFGPGTRLLVL.

This clonotype was recorded at least ten times. The genes are TRBV14 and TRBJ1-1; 8 nucleotides line up with TRBD1. The junction had 2 bases not matched to a gene; V was cut back by 2 bases and J by 0 bases. Germline assignment: CDR1 SGHDN and CDR2 FVKESK. The length of the CDR3 is 15 residues. In nucleotides, the CDR3 is TGTGCCAGCAGCCAAAGGACAGGGATGAACACTGAAGCTTTCTTT. This encodes CASSQRTGMNTEAFF.

This clonotype came up many times. CDR3 nucleotide sequence: TGCGCCAGCAGATCAACCCGGTCCACTGAAGCTTTCTTT. It is translated as CASRSTRSTEAFF. The V call is TRBV5-1, the J call TRBJ1-1; no definite D call. Germline CDR1 SGHRS, CDR2 YFSETQ. CDR3 length: 13 amino acids. Trimming cost V 5 bases and J 4 bases, with 12 bases left between them.